This T cell receptor beta chain was captured by sequencing in a study of cytomegalovirus exposure and HLA in healthy donors. Study details: Sequencing of roughly 180 million T cells in an earlier analysis found under 120 million unique TCR beta sequences. Findings of the study overall: The authors listed over 150 TCR beta chains as cytomegalovirus-associated. In a later analysis, TCR beta V- and J-gene trimming was associated with a missense DCLRE1C variant.

With 60 Vbeta and 13 Jbeta primers, the PCR was carried out. The table came from immunoSEQ multiplex PCR; TCRdb's copy has only in-frame clones and leaves some out. This table has around 120,000 clones, nearly 65% appearing once. Germline CDR1 LNHDA, CDR2 SQIVND (reference sequence). CDR3 length equals 16 residues. Unmatched junction bases numbered 6, after V lost 4 bases and J lost 1 base. As regards this clone: What it binds is unknown.

The sample comprised PBMCs. The origin of this receptor is a man aged 35 to 55 in good health and CMV-seropositive. This sequence joins TRBV19 and TRBJ2-1, with 8 nucleotides matching TRBD1. CDR3 loop: CASSTYRGTSYNEQFF. CDR3 nucleotide sequence: TGTGCCAGTAGTACCTACAGGGGGACATCCTACAATGAGCAGTTCTTC.